This T cell receptor (beta chain) emerged from a study of breast tumors, draining lymph nodes, adjacent tissues. Study results and limitations: The lymph node origin of tumor T cells was framed as consistent with a hypothesis, not demonstrated. Luminal-like breast cancer showed significantly greater tumor-nontumor repertoire similarity than basal-like breast cancer did. Tumor TCR diversity was below lymph nodes but above nontumor tissue.

TCRdb re-analysed the multiplex PCR reads in MiXCR, keeping a single row per CDR3 protein. The sample includes more than 250,000 distinct CDR3 sequences, around 30% of them seen just once. The CDR3 extends over 12 amino acids. Germline V lookup: CDR1 LNHDA, CDR2 SQIVND (reference sequence). The V and J ends lost 8 bases and 2 bases respectively, with 6 bases between them. Axillary draining lymph nodes of breast cancer patients supplied the node samples. This clonotype was found many times. The antigen is undetermined. The source of this sequence is a female donor with breast cancer. Some clones in this sample may be carry-over from other donors' samples. The chain has TRBV19 and TRBJ2-2; D is undetermined. Material for sequencing was axillary lymph node tissue. The CDR3 sequence is CASGLNTGELFF. DNA for the CDR3: TGTGCCAGTGGTCTTAACACCGGGGAGCTGTTTTTT.